This is a list of T cell receptor beta chains from one sample in a study of blood T cell repertoires in COVID-19. Generated by immunoSEQ multiplex PCR, the TCRdb table keeps only in-frame clones and is missing some. The data show some 190,000 clones, about 80% seen once. The source material was peripheral blood. The source of these receptors is an older woman with COVID-19, enrolled during active disease. Both conserved end residues are part of each CDR3. The order of the fields is CDR3 protein, J gene, V gene, clone size. Clone size is shown for a subset of rows, as once, few, many or a class of expanded clone.

CASSHLAKNIQYF	TRBJ2-4	TRBV3-1/TRBV3-2	.
CASSWGLAGETQYF	TRBJ2-5	TRBV5-1	.
CASSQDRGQGAGEQFF	TRBJ2-1	TRBV4-2	.
CASSSTGGGSNQPQHF	TRBJ1-5	TRBV19	few
CASSLVRGDEQFF	TRBJ2-1	TRBV11-3	.
CASSRTGGNRNTIYF	TRBJ1-3	TRBV18	.
CASSVLAGGPDEQFF	TRBJ2-1	TRBV7-9	.
CASSRDRTYEQYF	TRBJ2-7	TRBV18	.
CASSSLSWTQPGNF	TRBJ1-3	TRBV7-2	.
CASSSGLAGVGEQYF	TRBJ2-7	TRBV5-1	.
CASSLAIYGYTF	TRBJ1-2	TRBV5-5	.
CASSEGAVQPQHF	TRBJ1-5	TRBV6-1	few
CASSQGYRGANYGYTF	TRBJ1-2	TRBV4-3	.
CASSPGQGPYGYTF	TRBJ1-2	TRBV4-2	.
CASTGTRGETQYF	TRBJ2-5	TRBV19	.
CASRTMSGRVNEQFF	TRBJ2-1	TRBV19	.
CARSLCYSSDSNQPQHF	TRBJ1-5	TRBV5-3	.
CASSLTSGGQNTQYF	TRBJ2-3	TRBV7-2	.
CAIATGDTEAFF	TRBJ1-1	TRBV10-3	.
CASSQTAVSTQYF	TRBJ2-5	TRBV2	.
CASSRGDSTDTQYF	TRBJ2-3	TRBV4-3	.
CASSPRRDEYEQYF	TRBJ2-7	TRBV18	few
CASRGGNTEAFF	TRBJ1-1	TRBV3-1/TRBV3-2	.
CASSRLQGGGQPQHF	TRBJ1-5	TRBV2	.
CASSEYVGGRNTGELFF	TRBJ2-2	TRBV10-2	.
CASSEGPRNTIYF	TRBJ1-3	TRBV2	.
CASSLAQGPYGYTF	TRBJ1-2	TRBV5-4	once
CASSPLAGTYNSPLHF	TRBJ1-6	TRBV4-3	.
CASSMDRISDTQYF	TRBJ2-3	TRBV11-2	.
CASGTGLYEQYF	TRBJ2-7	TRBV6-5	.
CASSRTGGSGGELFF	TRBJ2-2	TRBV5-4	.
CASSYSASTLTDTQYF	TRBJ2-3	TRBV6-5	.
CASSRDSSSETQYF	TRBJ2-5	TRBV5-4	.